This TCR beta chain is drawn from a study of T-cell reconstitution after alpha-beta-depleted transplantation in children (dated by TCRdb to about 2016). In the study overall: Using TCR repertoire profiling, the study quantitatively followed how T-cell immune reconstitution unfolded in children after TCRalphabeta/CD19-depleted allogeneic hematopoietic cell transplantation. The study at large found these results: About two months after transplant, the apparently early recovery of alphabetaT-cell counts reportedly depended on just several hundred clones that had expanded rapidly and came from non-depleted graft cells. In some patients, the high TCRbeta diversity seen at day 60 was put down to recipient T cells and intrathymic progenitors that had survived conditioning. Hyperexpanded clone frequencies declined over subsequent months; after one year, T-cell counts and TCRbeta diversity were mostly attributed to newly produced T cells.

Including the terminal cysteine and phenylalanine, the CDR3 comprises 15 residues. Only CDR3 DNA remains: 45 bases, in frame from the first base. The germline V gene encodes CDR1 MGHDK and CDR2 SYGVNS. V sheds 3 bases and J sheds 4 bases, leaving 12 bases between their ends. To prepare the library, PCR was applied. The sequencer listed for this sample is Illumina HiSeq 2500. TCR libraries were prepared with molecular barcoding, using unique molecular identifiers to normalize TCRbeta repertoire quantification. TCRdb reprocessing: public reads trimmed at Q25 with fastp, clones called with MiXCR, in-frame beta chains kept. Rows are unified per CDR3 protein, each entry keeping the most common DNA and genes. In all, the sample holds approximately 97,000 distinct CDR3 sequences, and around 6.1% of those were seen once. Clones ranked in the top ten supply about 6% of the sample. This clonotype was detected many times. Its antigen specificity is not known. No base qualities exist here, and no much larger clone lies one base off it.

The time point label corresponds to: day 60 (about 2 months) after transplantation. Per the publication, the treatment or condition label means: allogeneic hematopoietic cell transplantation with graft depleted of TCRalphabeta T cells and CD19 B cells. TCRalphabeta/CD19-depleted allogeneic hematopoietic cell grafts were given to the transplant recipients, all of whom were children. This receptor chain uses TRBV25-1 and TRBJ2-2; the D gene is perhaps TRBD2, from 6 matching bases. The receptor was isolated from a female patient aged 2-9 years who had a stem cell transplant for Fanconi anemia, so the T cells may come from the graft donor. Sequencing was performed on PBMCs, mostly from graft donor cells, taken 60 days after TCRalphabeta/CD19-depleted stem cell transplant. Here the CDR3 is given as CASSDSGLPTGELFF. At the DNA level, the sequence is TGTGCCAGCAGTGATTCGGGACTCCCCACCGGGGAGCTGTTTTTT.